The rows below give T cell receptor beta chains drawn from one sample of a study of monozygotic twins with inflammatory bowel disease. TCRdb re-analyzed the 5' RACE reads; it lists each CDR3 protein once, without DNA. The sample data list about 450,000 distinct CDR3 sequences. Material for sequencing was blood. The receptors derive from a human donor with ulcerative colitis or Crohn's disease, or a healthy co-twin of an affected twin (not recorded which). CDR3s include the opening cysteine and the closing phenylalanine or tryptophan.

TRBJ2-7 TRBV7-2 CASSSQAGEGYEQYF
TRBJ2-1 TRBV12-3/TRBV12-4 CASSLTTSGNNEQFF
TRBJ2-5 TRBV6-5 CASSKNSVPQYF
TRBJ2-1 TRBV30 CAGTSGDHEQFF
TRBJ2-3 TRBV12-3/TRBV12-4 CASSISREGVQYF
TRBJ1-1 TRBV12-3/TRBV12-4 CASLQASNTEAFF
TRBJ2-1 TRBV9 CASSVVGTKDNEQFF
TRBJ1-1 TRBV5-8 CASSRTMTGKNEAFF
TRBJ2-7 TRBV4-2 CASSQAAEPYEQYF
TRBJ1-5 TRBV24-1 CATRQRGASNQPQHF
TRBJ2-2 TRBV6-1 CASSGDRGENTGELFF
TRBJ2-7 TRBV3-1 CASSQGHPYEQYF
TRBJ2-2 TRBV5-1 CASSLAGVNTGELFF
TRBJ2-7 TRBV5-1 CASSFGVPYEQYF
TRBJ2-6 TRBV15 CATSRDRRDSLSSGANVLTF
TRBJ2-5 TRBV7-2 CASSLTGTGLWETQYF
TRBJ2-1 TRBV29-1 CSVDGRGDEQFF
TRBJ2-1 TRBV28 CASSSHMLRNEQFF
TRBJ2-7 TRBV5-1 CASSAMTQGSSYEQYF
TRBJ2-3 TRBV6-6 CASAQGTDTQYF
TRBJ2-1 TRBV6-2/TRBV6-3 CASSLVAQIPSNEQFF
TRBJ1-2 TRBV20-1 CSASSPPYGYTF
TRBJ2-1 TRBV20-1 CSPKTTSGGAYNEQFF
TRBJ2-3 TRBV7-2 CASSFNLGSSGIF
TRBJ1-4 TRBV20-1 CSARTGPIATNEKLFF
TRBJ2-7 TRBV2 CASSEEMGSYEQYF
TRBJ1-4 TRBV5-1 CASSQVATNEKLFF
TRBJ1-5 TRBV7-9 CASSLGTGGGEPQHF
TRBJ2-6 TRBV24-1 CATSVPVTGPTLAPGANVLTF
TRBJ1-1 TRBV3-1 CASSPSSRSTEAFF
TRBJ2-7 TRBV7-8 CASSLVPTVTYEQYF
TRBJ2-4 TRBV30 CAWSVGPFRTIQYF
TRBJ2-4 TRBV6-5 CASNYPRTLTRLAKNIQYF
TRBJ2-5 TRBV7-6 CASTLQHGREETQYF
TRBJ2-1 TRBV24-1 CATSEEPGTGSNEQFF
TRBJ2-1 TRBV7-9 CASSRAWDREKNEQFF
TRBJ1-5 TRBV28 CASSLFRQHSNQPQHF
TRBJ2-1 TRBV24-1 CATSDRASGFSEQFF
TRBJ2-2 TRBV12-3/TRBV12-4 CASSPWGPNTGELFF
TRBJ1-2 TRBV9 CASSVTRQGDYGYTF
TRBJ1-1 TRBV5-1 CASRTGGSNMNTEAFF
TRBJ1-1 TRBV29-1 CSGTGMGTEAFF
TRBJ2-1 TRBV12-3/TRBV12-4 CASSFLASYNEQFF
TRBJ1-5 TRBV20-1 CSARKGGWQPQHF
TRBJ1-2 TRBV5-1 CASSFGRPNYGYTF
TRBJ2-1 TRBV6-1 CASRRGLAGGQNEQFF
TRBJ1-1 TRBV29-1 CSVELTGGTEAFF